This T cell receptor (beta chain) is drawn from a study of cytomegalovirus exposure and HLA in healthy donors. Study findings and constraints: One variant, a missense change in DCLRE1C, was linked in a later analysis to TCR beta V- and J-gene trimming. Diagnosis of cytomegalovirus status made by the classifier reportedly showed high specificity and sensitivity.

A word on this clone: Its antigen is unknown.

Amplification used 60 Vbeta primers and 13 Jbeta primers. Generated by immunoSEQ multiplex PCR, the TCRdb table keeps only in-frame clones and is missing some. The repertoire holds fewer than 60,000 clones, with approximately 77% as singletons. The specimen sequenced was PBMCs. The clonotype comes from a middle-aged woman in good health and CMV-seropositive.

CDR3 coding DNA: TGTGCCAGCAGACCCACAACAGGGAGTGTGAGTGAAAAACTGTTTTTT. It encodes CASRPTTGSVSEKLFF. V is TRBV27 and J is TRBJ1-4, with a weak D call TRBD1 (6 bases). CDR3 length: 16 residues. V was clipped by 6 bases and J by 7 bases, with 21 bases between them. Germline-derived CDR1 and CDR2 are MNHEY and SMNVEV (reference sequence).